Shown below are 32 T cell receptor beta chains from a single sample sequenced in a study of control samples from healthy donors and cancer patients. Repertoires were generated with immunoSEQ multiplex PCR, while TCRdb's copy carries only in-frame clones and drops some. The sample holds approximately 120,000 clones; roughly 89% are singletons and the top ten take 17%. The source material was blood. The receptors shown here come from a woman aged 45-59 years in good health.

The genes are TRBV10-3 and TRBJ2-2; 9 bases are shared with TRBD2. The CDR3 length is 16 residues. The J segment lost 5 bases and the V segment lost 4 bases, leaving 8 bases of the junction unmatched. Per germline, CDR1 ENHRY and CDR2 SYGVKD. CDR3 residues: CAISGGGRAKTGELFF. CDR3 bases: TGTGCCATCAGTGGGGGCGGGAGGGCCAAGACCGGGGAGCTGTTTTTT.

The V and J genes are TRBV5-4 and TRBJ1-5; no definite D call. V lost 1 base, J lost 0 bases, and 20 bases lay in between. Per germline, CDR1 SGHNT and CDR2 YYREEE (reference sequence). The CDR3 totals 19 residues. CDR3 in amino acids: CASSLTNPGWGYSNQPQHF. The CDR3 coding sequence is TGTGCCAGCAGCTTGACTAACCCAGGATGGGGATATAGCAATCAGCCCCAGCATTTT.

The genes are TRBV28 and TRBJ2-1; TRBD2 is a possible D gene (6 bases). Between the trimmed V and J ends, which lost 8 bases and 5 bases, there was a span of 19 bases. From germline, CDR1 is MDHEN and CDR2 SYDVKM. The CDR3 spans 15 residues. CDR3 in amino acids: CASGITGEVDNEQFF. In DNA form, the CDR3 reads TGTGCCAGCGGGATTACCGGGGAGGTGGACAATGAGCAGTTCTTC.

This clone was counted between two and nine times. The V gene is TRBV18, the J gene TRBJ2-7; a possible D gene is TRBD1 (6 bases). CDR3 size: 13 residues. V was trimmed by 6 bases and J by 0 bases, leaving 9 bases between them. Per the germline V gene, CDR1 is KGHSH and CDR2 is LQKENI. The CDR3 protein is CASSVDSSYEQYF. CDR3 nucleotide sequence: TGTGCCAGCTCCGTGGACAGCTCCTACGAGCAGTACTTC.

This chain connects TRBV6-5 to TRBJ2-6; D not certain. The CDR3 consists of 16 residues. CDR1 and CDR2 (germline): MNHEY, SVGAGI. V was clipped by 0 bases and J by 0 bases, with 6 bases between them. The chain's CDR3 is CASSYSFGSGANVLTF. The CDR3 DNA is TGTGCCAGCAGTTACTCTTTCGGCTCTGGGGCCAACGTCCTGACTTTC.

This chain joins TRBV30 and TRBJ2-3; 7 positions match TRBD2. The J segment lost 2 bases and the V segment lost 2 bases, leaving 4 bases of the junction unmatched. Germline V CDR1 and CDR2: GTSNPN, SVGIG (reference sequence). This CDR3 spans 14 amino acids. The CDR3 sequence is CAWSLGLITDTQYF. In nucleotides, the CDR3 is TGTGCCTGGAGTTTGGGACTAATCACAGATACGCAGTATTTT. The full variable domain, its missing parts supplied by reference TRBV30 and TRBJ2-3, is SQTIHQWPATLVQPVGSPLSLECTVEGTSNPNLYWYRQAAGRGLQLLFYSVGIGQISSEVPQNLSASRPQDRQFILSSKKLLLSDSGFYLCAWSLGLITDTQYFGPGTRLTVL.

The rearrangement links TRBV18 to TRBJ2-3; D possibly uses TRBD1 or TRBD2 (5 bases each). Germline V gene lookup returns CDR1 KGHSH and CDR2 LQKENI. Trimming removed 3 bases from V and 4 bases from J, with 14 bases in between. CDR3 size: 15 residues. CDR3 residues: CASSPAAGRADTQYF. CDR3 coding DNA: TGTGCCAGCTCACCGGCGGCAGGGAGAGCAGATACGCAGTATTTT.

J is TRBJ1-5 and V is TRBV7-2; tentatively, D is TRBD1 (5 bases). This CDR3 contains 14 residues. Trimming removed 4 bases at V and 4 bases at J, with 11 bases between. The germline V gene has CDR1 SGHTA and CDR2 FQGNSA. The CDR3 here is CASSYDSANQPQHF. The CDR3 DNA reads as TGTGCCAGCAGCTATGACAGTGCTAATCAGCCCCAGCATTTT.

V and J are TRBV30 and TRBJ1-2; D is unresolved. Trimming took 0 bases from V and 4 from J, leaving 6 bases between them. Germline lookup yields CDR1 GTSNPN and CDR2 SVGIG (reference sequence). This CDR3 spans 12 amino acids. The CDR3: CAWSVLIYGYTF. In nucleotides, the CDR3 is TGTGCCTGGAGTGTACTAATCTATGGCTACACCTTC.

V is TRBV9 and J is TRBJ1-1; 11 bases agree with TRBD1. This CDR3 spans 15 amino acids. Trimming took 6 bases from V and 5 from J; bases not matched to a gene: 9. Per germline, CDR1 SGDLS and CDR2 YYNGEE. The CDR3 loop reads CASTPRTGGATEAFF. DNA of the CDR3: TGTGCCAGCACCCCCAGGACAGGGGGCGCGACTGAAGCTTTCTTT.

This clone has just one count. V is TRBV7-9 and J is TRBJ2-1; 7 bases align to TRBD1. The CDR3 runs to 15 residues. J lost 0 bases, V lost 6 bases, and 5 bases had no gene match. The germline V gene has CDR1 SEHNR and CDR2 FQNEAQ (reference sequence). CDR3 sequence reads: CASRTAGGSYNEQFF. CDR3 DNA: TGTGCCAGCAGGACGGCAGGGGGCTCCTACAATGAGCAGTTCTTC.

The CDR3: CASSLFRDRKANYGYTF. The CDR3 DNA reads as TGTGCCAGCAGTCTTTTCCGGGACCGTAAAGCTAACTATGGCTACACCTTC. V and J are TRBV6-2 or TRBV6-3 and TRBJ1-2; perhaps TRBD1 as D (5 bases). Looked up from germline, CDR1 is MNHEY and CDR2 is SVGEGT. V was trimmed by 5 bases and J by 0 bases, leaving 19 bases between them. There are 17 residues in the CDR3.

This clone has a handful of counts. The CDR3 DNA reads TGTGCCAGCAGCCGACAGGGGGCGAGAAATCAGCCCCAGCATTTT. This gives the protein CASSRQGARNQPQHF. The J gene is TRBJ1-5, the V gene TRBV2, with 10 bases fitting TRBD1. Germline V CDR1 and CDR2: SNHLY, FYNNEI. CDR3 length equals 15 residues. Unmatched junction bases numbered 6, after V lost 6 bases and J lost 4 bases.

V usage is TRBV5-4 and J usage is TRBJ1-5, with 7 bases identical to TRBD1. The CDR3 has 15 residues. With V trimmed by 0 bases and J by 2 bases, 2 bases remained unmatched. Germline values: CDR1 SGHNT, CDR2 YYREEE (reference sequence). The CDR3: CASSLAGQGNQPQHF. CDR3 nucleotides: TGTGCCAGCAGCTTGGCCGGACAGGGCAATCAGCCCCAGCATTTT.

The chain employs TRBV27 and TRBJ2-3, with D tentatively TRBD2 (6 bases). Germline V lookup: CDR1 MNHEY, CDR2 SMNVEV (reference sequence). This CDR3 region has 10 residues. V was pared by 11 bases and J by 10 bases, with 13 bases between. The CDR3 nucleotides read TGTGCCTCGGGGGTAAGGGCGCAGTATTTT. This translates into CASGVRAQYF.

This chain links TRBV19 with TRBJ1-4; 8 bases are shared with TRBD1. Germline CDR1 is LNHDA and CDR2 is SQIVND (reference sequence). The CDR3 runs to 15 residues. V gave up 5 bases and J gave up 10 bases; unmatched junction bases: 12. This CDR3 is CASSSYGTGDGKLFF. The CDR3, as DNA: TGTGCCAGTAGTTCCTATGGGACAGGTGATGGAAAACTGTTTTTT.

J is TRBJ2-1 and V is TRBV9; 13 bases fit TRBD2. Trimming took 0 bases from V and 8 from J; bases not matched to a gene: 5. The CDR3 contains 16 residues. The germline V gene has CDR1 SGDLS and CDR2 YYNGEE. The CDR3 nucleotides are TGTGCCAGCAGCGTAGAGGGACTAGCGGGATACTATGAGCAGTTCTTC. Translated, it gives CASSVEGLAGYYEQFF.

This clone was seen more than once but under ten times. The chain couples TRBV7-9 to TRBJ2-1; 9 bases are shared with TRBD1. Germline CDR1 SEHNR, CDR2 FQNEAQ (reference sequence). This CDR3 is built from 14 residues. J lost 7 bases, V lost 5 bases, and 6 bases had no gene match. This chain's CDR3 is CASSIRDRANEQFF. The CDR3 nucleotides read TGTGCCAGCAGCATCCGGGACAGGGCTAATGAGCAGTTCTTC.

The genes are TRBV6-2 or TRBV6-3 and TRBJ1-2; D unresolved. The V and J ends lost 5 bases and 13 bases respectively, with 17 bases between them. The CDR3 extends over 12 amino acids. Germline CDR1 and CDR2: MNHEY and SVGEGT. CDR3 bases: TGTGCCAGCAGTGACAATCCTTTATCAGGCACCTTC. Translated: CASSDNPLSGTF.

This sequence joins TRBV5-6 and TRBJ1-4, with 9 bases matching TRBD1. CDR3 length: 17 residues. The junction had 5 bases not matched to a gene; V was cut back by 2 bases and J by 0 bases. CDR1 is SGHDT and CDR2 is YYEEEE in the germline V gene. DNA of the CDR3: TGTGCCAGCAGCTTCGGACAGGGGATAGCAACTAATGAAAAACTGTTTTTT. It codes for CASSFGQGIATNEKLFF.

V gene TRBV7-9 combines with J gene TRBJ1-6; 10 positions match TRBD1. V shed 3 bases and J 10 bases; nucleotides not matched to a gene: 6. Germline loops: CDR1 SEHNR, CDR2 FQNEAQ (reference sequence). The CDR3 covers 15 residues. The CDR3: CASSLGGQGGSPLHF. The CDR3 DNA follows: TGTGCCAGCAGCTTGGGCGGACAGGGGGGCTCACCCCTCCACTTT.

The gene calls are TRBV5-6 and TRBJ2-3; D call uncertain. This CDR3 contains 14 residues. Per germline, CDR1 SGHDT and CDR2 YYEEEE. V was cut by 3 bases and J by 1 base, with 9 bases left in between. The CDR3 is CASSWGQGTDTQYF. In nucleotides, the CDR3 is TGTGCCAGCAGCTGGGGTCAGGGCACAGATACGCAGTATTTT.

The chain carries TRBV11-2 and TRBJ2-5; D gene ambiguous. The CDR3 extends over 14 amino acids. The V end was cut by 1 base, the J end by 1 base, with 7 bases between. Looked up from germline, CDR1 is SGHAT and CDR2 is FQNNGV. The CDR3 loop reads CASSLASVQETQYF. Here the CDR3 DNA reads TGTGCCAGCAGCTTAGCTTCGGTCCAAGAGACCCAGTACTTC.

A single count supports this clone. The CDR3 here is CASSSGMGQYV. The CDR3 DNA reads TGTGCCAGCAGCTCCGGAATGGGGCAGTACGTC. This chain links TRBV11-2 with TRBJ2-7; D gene unclear. Germline V lookup: CDR1 SGHAT, CDR2 FQNNGV. This CDR3 comprises 11 residues. V lost 4 bases, J lost 9 bases, and 10 bases lay in between.

V is TRBV6-6 and J is TRBJ1-1; the D gene is possibly TRBD1 (5 bases). CDR1 and CDR2 from the germline V gene are MNHNY and SVGAGI (reference sequence). V was pared by 7 bases and J by 1 base, with 13 bases between. The CDR3 extends over 14 amino acids. CDR3 loop: CASTPGAKNTEAFF. CDR3 nucleotide sequence: TGTGCCAGCACCCCTGGGGCGAAGAACACTGAAGCTTTCTTT.

This clone was seen only once. V and J are TRBV15 and TRBJ2-7; D is possibly TRBD1 (5 bases). Trimming left V 1 base short and J 2 bases short, with 15 bases between. Germline CDR1 is LNHNV and CDR2 is YYDKDF (reference sequence). The CDR3 runs to 16 residues. CDR3 DNA: TGTGCCACCAGCAGAGGACCTGGGCAGGGCGCCTACGAGCAGTACGTC. Residues: CATSRGPGQGAYEQYV.

J is TRBJ2-3 and V is TRBV14; TRBD2 is a possible D gene (6 bases). V gave up 0 bases and J gave up 2 bases, with 12 bases separating them. The length of the CDR3 is 16 residues. Germline V gene data show CDR1 as SGHDN and CDR2 as FVKESK. CDR3 sequence: CASSQDGAGLTDTQYF. CDR3 DNA: TGTGCCAGCAGCCAAGATGGCGCGGGGCTCACAGATACGCAGTATTTT.

The chain joins TRBV7-9 to TRBJ1-2; D is ambiguous. The V and J ends lost 5 bases and 2 bases respectively, with 9 bases between them. CDR1 SEHNR and CDR2 FQNEAQ come from the germline V gene (reference sequence). The CDR3 loop spans 13 amino acids. CDR3 loop: CASSLAVNYGYTF. In DNA form, the CDR3 reads TGTGCCAGCAGCCTCGCAGTAAACTATGGCTACACCTTC.

This chain links TRBV5-4 with TRBJ1-1; 7 positions match TRBD1. This CDR3 contains 15 residues. Per germline, CDR1 SGHNT and CDR2 YYREEE (reference sequence). With V trimmed by 4 bases and J by 10 bases, 16 bases remained unmatched. The CDR3 nucleotides are TGTGCCAGCAGCCAAGGACAGGAATGGGTAATCCCAGCTTTCTTT. It yields the protein CASSQGQEWVIPAFF. The entire variable domain, with the rest obtained from reference TRBV5-4 and TRBJ1-1, is as follows: ETGVTQSPTHLIKTRGQQVTLRCSSQSGHNTVSWYQQALGQGPQFIFQYYREEENGRGNFPPRFSGLQFPNYSSELNVNALELDDSALYLCASSQGQEWVIPAFFGQGTRLTVV.

The chain joins TRBV6-5 to TRBJ2-3, with 7 bases matching TRBD2. The CDR3 covers 15 residues. Germline values: CDR1 MNHEY, CDR2 SVGAGI. Trimming took 4 bases from V and 0 from J; bases not matched to a gene: 4. CDR3 sequence (DNA): TGTGCCAGCAGTTCGTCGCGGGGGAGCACAGATACGCAGTATTTT. Its protein is CASSSSRGSTDTQYF.

The chain couples TRBV18 to TRBJ2-5, with D possibly being TRBD1 (7 bases). The germline gives CDR1 KGHSH, CDR2 LQKENI. This CDR3 has 13 amino acids. With 4 bases removed from V and 4 bases from J, the gap between germline ends came to 10 bases. The CDR3 reads CASSLQGGETQYF. The CDR3 DNA reads TGTGCCAGCTCACTGCAGGGGGGAGAGACCCAGTACTTC.

The rearrangement joins TRBV19 to TRBJ1-5, with D unclear. The CDR3 has 14 residues. Germline loops: CDR1 LNHDA, CDR2 SQIVND (reference sequence). V lost 5 bases, J lost 0 bases, and 8 bases lay in between. The CDR3 sequence: CASSLRDSNQPQHF. CDR3 nucleotides: TGTGCCAGTAGTCTGCGGGATAGCAATCAGCCCCAGCATTTT.